This T cell receptor beta chain stems from a study of metastatic and nonmetastatic thyroid tumors. About the research overall: Comparative analysis of repertoires was undertaken across blood and tumor or nodule tissue obtained from malignant and benign thyroid patients.

Per the original data handling: To classify distant metastasis in papillary thyroid cancer, a model was built from CDR3 differences across clinicopathological groups. TCRdb re-analyzed the PCR reads using MiXCR. These V and J calls are TCRdb output, not the study's own analysis. This sample has tens of thousands of clones, with approximately 15% found just once. The entire patient cohort was treatment-naive prior to thyroid surgery. Findings and limits, study-wide: TCR beta diversity was reportedly significantly higher in malignant thyroid tumors than benign nodules, in blood and tumor.

In this sample, this clone turned up many times. What it binds is unknown. Germline V lookup: CDR1 SGHVS, CDR2 FQNEAQ. Trimming took off 1 base at V and 0 bases at J, with 9 bases between the two ends. There are 15 residues in the CDR3. The TCR originated in a male donor with papillary thyroid cancer or a benign thyroid nodule (not recorded which). Some clones in this sample may be carry-over from other donors' samples. Sequencing used blood. J is TRBJ2-5 and V is TRBV7-8, with D uncertain. Here the CDR3 DNA reads TGTGCCAGCAGCTTAGGAATAGGAAACCAAGAGACCCAGTACTTC. Protein sequence: CASSLGIGNQETQYF.